This T cell receptor (beta chain) was identified in a study of human T cells and chemical hapten exposure. Germline V CDR1 and CDR2: SGHTA, FQGNSA. Deletions cut 1 base from V and 6 bases from J, with 12 bases between. The CDR3 is made up of 14 amino acids. The sample holds many counts of this clonotype. The time point here: patch test 1, 2 weeks after DPC sensitization. Treatment of the sample: therapeutic diphenylcyclopropenone sensitization with weekly scalp DPC. MiXCR, run by TCRdb on the RACE reads, gives a single entry per CDR3 protein. Here the sample spans approximately 110,000 distinct CDR3 sequences, approximately 11% being singletons.

The TCR originated in a woman aged 40 to 50 with alopecia areata. Some clones in this sample may be carry-over from other donors' samples. The starting material was whole blood, obtained in connection with sensitization to the hapten diphenylcyclopropenone (DPC). The rearrangement links TRBV7-2 to TRBJ1-1; D may be TRBD1 (6 bases). The CDR3 DNA is TGTGCCAGCAGCTTAGACCCAGGGGACTCTGAAGCTTTCTTT. It codes for CASSLDPGDSEAFF.